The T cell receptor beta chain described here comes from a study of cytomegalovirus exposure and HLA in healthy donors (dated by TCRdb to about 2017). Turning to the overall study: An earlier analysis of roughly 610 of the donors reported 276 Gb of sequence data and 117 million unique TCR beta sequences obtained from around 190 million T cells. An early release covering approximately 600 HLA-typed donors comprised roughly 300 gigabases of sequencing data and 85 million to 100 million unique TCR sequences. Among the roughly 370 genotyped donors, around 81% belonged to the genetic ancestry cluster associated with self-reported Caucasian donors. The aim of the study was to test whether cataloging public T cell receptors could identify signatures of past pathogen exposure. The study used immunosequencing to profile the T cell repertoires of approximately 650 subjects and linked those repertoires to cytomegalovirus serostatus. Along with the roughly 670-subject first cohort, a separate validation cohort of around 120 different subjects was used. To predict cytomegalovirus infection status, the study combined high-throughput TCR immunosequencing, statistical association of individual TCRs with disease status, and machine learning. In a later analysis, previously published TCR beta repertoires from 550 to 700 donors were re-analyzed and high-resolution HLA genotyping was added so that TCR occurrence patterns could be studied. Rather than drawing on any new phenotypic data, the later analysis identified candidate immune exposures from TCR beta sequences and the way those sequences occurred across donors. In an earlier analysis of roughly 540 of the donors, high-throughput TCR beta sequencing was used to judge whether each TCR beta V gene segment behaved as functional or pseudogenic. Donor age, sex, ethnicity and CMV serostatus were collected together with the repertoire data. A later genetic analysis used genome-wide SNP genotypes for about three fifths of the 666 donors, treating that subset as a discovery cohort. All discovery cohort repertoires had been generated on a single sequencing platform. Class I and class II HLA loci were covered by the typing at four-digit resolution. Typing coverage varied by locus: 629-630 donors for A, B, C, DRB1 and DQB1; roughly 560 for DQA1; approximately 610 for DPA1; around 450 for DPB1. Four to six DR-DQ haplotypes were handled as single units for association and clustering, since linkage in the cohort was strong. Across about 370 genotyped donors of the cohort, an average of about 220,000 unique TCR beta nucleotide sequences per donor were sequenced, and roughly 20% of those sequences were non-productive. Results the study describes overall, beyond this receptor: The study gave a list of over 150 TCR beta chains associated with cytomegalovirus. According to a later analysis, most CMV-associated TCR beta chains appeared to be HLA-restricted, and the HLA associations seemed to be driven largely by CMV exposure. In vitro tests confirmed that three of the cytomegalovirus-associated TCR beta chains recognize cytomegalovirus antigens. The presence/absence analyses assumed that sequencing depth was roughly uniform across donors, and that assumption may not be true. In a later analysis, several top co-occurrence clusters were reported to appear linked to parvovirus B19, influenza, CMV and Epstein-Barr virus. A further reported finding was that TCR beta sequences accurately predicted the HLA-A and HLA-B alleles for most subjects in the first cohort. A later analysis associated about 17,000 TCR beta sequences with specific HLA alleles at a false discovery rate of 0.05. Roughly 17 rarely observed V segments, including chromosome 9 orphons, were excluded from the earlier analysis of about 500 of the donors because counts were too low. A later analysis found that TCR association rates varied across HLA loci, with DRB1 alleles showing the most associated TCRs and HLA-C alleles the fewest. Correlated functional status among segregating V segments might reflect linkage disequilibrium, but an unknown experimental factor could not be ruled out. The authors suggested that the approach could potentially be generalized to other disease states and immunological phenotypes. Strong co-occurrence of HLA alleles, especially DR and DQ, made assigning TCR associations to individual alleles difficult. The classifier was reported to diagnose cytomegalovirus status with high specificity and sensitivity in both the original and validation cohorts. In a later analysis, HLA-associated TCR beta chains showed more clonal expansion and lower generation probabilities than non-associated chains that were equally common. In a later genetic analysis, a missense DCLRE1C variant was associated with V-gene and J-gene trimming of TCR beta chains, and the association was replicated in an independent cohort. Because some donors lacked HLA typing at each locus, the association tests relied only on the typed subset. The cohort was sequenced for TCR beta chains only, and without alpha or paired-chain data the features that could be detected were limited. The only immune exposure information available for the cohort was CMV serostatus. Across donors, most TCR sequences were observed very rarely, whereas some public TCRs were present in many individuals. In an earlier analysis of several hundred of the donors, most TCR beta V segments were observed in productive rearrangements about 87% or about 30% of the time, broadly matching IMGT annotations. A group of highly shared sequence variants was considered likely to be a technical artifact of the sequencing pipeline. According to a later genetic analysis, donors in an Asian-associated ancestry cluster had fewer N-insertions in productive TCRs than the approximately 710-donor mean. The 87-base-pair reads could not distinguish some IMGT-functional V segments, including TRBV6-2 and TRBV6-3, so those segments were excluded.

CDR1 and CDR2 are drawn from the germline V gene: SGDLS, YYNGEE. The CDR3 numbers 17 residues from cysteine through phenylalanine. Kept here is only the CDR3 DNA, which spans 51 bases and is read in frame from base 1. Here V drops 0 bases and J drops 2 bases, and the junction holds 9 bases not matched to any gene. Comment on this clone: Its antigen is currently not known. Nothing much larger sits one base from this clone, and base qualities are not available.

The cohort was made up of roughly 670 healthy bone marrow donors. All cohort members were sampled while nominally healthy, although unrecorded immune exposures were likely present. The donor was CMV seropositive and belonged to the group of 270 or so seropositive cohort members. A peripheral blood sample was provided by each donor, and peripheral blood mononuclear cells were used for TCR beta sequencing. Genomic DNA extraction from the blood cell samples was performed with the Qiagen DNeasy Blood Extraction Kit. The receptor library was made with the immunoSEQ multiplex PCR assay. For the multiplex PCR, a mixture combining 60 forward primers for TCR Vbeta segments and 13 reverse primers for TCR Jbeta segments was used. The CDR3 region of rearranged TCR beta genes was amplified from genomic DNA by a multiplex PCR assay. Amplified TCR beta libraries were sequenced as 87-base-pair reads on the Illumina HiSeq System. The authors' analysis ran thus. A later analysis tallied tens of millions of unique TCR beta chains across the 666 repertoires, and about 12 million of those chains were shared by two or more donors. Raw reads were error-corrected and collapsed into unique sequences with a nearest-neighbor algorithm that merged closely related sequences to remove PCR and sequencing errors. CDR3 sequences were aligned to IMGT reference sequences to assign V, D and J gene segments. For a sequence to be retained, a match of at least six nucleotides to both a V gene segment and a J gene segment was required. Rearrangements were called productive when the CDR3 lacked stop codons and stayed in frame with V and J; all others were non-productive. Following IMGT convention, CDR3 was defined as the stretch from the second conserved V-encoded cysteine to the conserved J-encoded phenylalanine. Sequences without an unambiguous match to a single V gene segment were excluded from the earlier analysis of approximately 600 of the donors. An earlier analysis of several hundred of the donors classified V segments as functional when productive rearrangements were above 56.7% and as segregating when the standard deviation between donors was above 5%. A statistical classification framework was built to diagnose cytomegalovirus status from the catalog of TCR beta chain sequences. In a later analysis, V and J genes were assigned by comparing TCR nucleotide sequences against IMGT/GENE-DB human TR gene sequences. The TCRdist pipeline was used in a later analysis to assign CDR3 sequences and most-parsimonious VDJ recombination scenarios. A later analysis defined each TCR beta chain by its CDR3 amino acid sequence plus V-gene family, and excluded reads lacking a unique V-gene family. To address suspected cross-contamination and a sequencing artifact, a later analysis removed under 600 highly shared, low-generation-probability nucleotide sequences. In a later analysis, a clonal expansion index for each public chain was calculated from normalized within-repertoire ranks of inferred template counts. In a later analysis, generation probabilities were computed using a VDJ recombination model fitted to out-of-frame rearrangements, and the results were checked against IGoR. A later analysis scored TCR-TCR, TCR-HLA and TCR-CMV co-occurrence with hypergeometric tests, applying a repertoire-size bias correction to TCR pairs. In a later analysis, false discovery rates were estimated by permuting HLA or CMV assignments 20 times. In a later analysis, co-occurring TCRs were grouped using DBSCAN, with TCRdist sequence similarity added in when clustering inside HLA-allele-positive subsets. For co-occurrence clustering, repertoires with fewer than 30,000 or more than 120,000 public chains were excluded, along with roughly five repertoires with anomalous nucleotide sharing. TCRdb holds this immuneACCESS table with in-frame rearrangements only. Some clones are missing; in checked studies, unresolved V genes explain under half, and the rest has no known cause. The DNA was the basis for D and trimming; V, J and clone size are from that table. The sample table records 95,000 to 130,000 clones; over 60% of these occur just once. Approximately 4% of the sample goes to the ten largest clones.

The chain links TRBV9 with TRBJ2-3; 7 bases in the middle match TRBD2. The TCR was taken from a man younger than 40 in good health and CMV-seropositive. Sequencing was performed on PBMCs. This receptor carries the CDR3 CASSVGLAGTFTDTQYF. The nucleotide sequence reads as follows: TGTGCCAGCAGCGTAGGACTAGCAGGAACTTTCACAGATACGCAGTATTTT.